This passage covers 13 T cell receptor beta chains from one sample sequenced in a study of cytomegalovirus exposure and HLA in healthy donors. The PCR was carried out with 60 Vbeta primers and 13 Jbeta primers. Sequencing used immunoSEQ multiplex PCR; TCRdb keeps in-frame clones, though not all of them. The sample lists 65,000 to 80,000 clones; 70% to 85% were seen once. The specimen was PBMCs. All receptors derive from a man in his forties or fifties in good health and CMV-seropositive.

The chain recombines TRBV5-1 with TRBJ2-7; a possible D gene is TRBD2 (5 bases). Trimming shortened V by 4 bases and J by 2 bases, and 10 bases separated the two germline ends. Germline V lookup: CDR1 SGHRS, CDR2 YFSETQ. There are 13 residues in the CDR3. In nucleotides, the CDR3 is TGCGCCAGCAGCGGGAGCGCTGCCTACGAGCAGTACTTC. Its translation: CASSGSAAYEQYF.

V usage is TRBV4-1 and J usage is TRBJ2-1, with 8 bases identical to TRBD2. Trimming took 2 bases from V and 0 from J; bases not matched to a gene: 6. CDR3 length: 17 amino acids. Germline V lookup: CDR1 MGHRA, CDR2 YSYEKL. Written as DNA, the CDR3 is TGCGCCAGCAGCCAACAACCAAGCGGGAGCTCCTACAATGAGCAGTTCTTC. Translation: CASSQQPSGSSYNEQFF.

This CDR3 is CASGGQGSGANVLTF. The DNA for the CDR3 is TGTGCCAGCGGGGGACAGGGCTCTGGGGCCAACGTCCTGACTTTC. The chain recombines TRBV2 with TRBJ2-6; 9 bases line up with TRBD1. This CDR3 has 15 residues. The V gene's germline CDR1 is SNHLY and CDR2 FYNNEI. V dropped 8 bases and J dropped 0; count of bases not matched to a gene: 2.

The V and J genes are TRBV9 and TRBJ2-2; 7 nucleotides match TRBD1. The CDR3 has 18 amino acids. CDR1 is SGDLS and CDR2 is YYNGEE in the germline V gene. Trimming removed 0 bases from V and 0 bases from J; junction bases left unmatched: 8. The CDR3 here is CASSVGQGAPTNTGELFF. As DNA, the CDR3 is TGTGCCAGCAGCGTAGGACAGGGCGCCCCTACGAACACCGGGGAGCTGTTTTTT. Full variable domain (rest looked up from reference TRBV9 and TRBJ2-2): DSGVTQTPKHLITATGQRVTLRCSPRSGDLSVYWYQQSLDQGLQFLIQYYNGEERAKGNILERFSAQQFPDLHSELNLSSLELGDSALYFCASSVGQGAPTNTGELFFGEGSRLTVL.

This chain uses TRBV5-1 with TRBJ2-2; D is unclear. V gave up 0 bases and J gave up 1 base, with 7 bases separating them. The CDR3 spans 15 residues. In germline, CDR1 is SGHRS, CDR2 YFSETQ. The CDR3, as DNA: TGCGCCAGCAGCTTGGATCCCGGGAACACCGGGGAGCTGTTTTTT. Residues: CASSLDPGNTGELFF.

The chain combines TRBV28 with TRBJ1-5; a weak D match, TRBD1 (6 bases). V was clipped by 11 bases and J by 2 bases, with 13 bases between them. The CDR3 spans 13 residues. Germline V gene lookup returns CDR1 MDHEN and CDR2 SYDVKM. The CDR3 sequence is CAGVQGGNQPQHF. For the CDR3, the DNA is TGTGCCGGCGTACAGGGTGGCAATCAGCCCCAGCATTTT.

The chain employs TRBV13 and TRBJ2-5, with D perhaps TRBD1 (6 bases). Between the trimmed V and J ends, which lost 2 bases and 1 base, there was a span of 14 bases. This CDR3 comprises 16 residues. Germline V gene data show CDR1 as PRHDT and CDR2 as FYEKMQ (reference sequence). The CDR3 region has the DNA TGTGCCAGCAGCTTACGGAACAGGGTGGGCCAAGAGACCCAGTACTTC. Translation gives CASSLRNRVGQETQYF.

This clone came up a few times. This chain links TRBV28 with TRBJ1-5, with 9 bases aligning to TRBD1. The V and J ends lost 8 bases and 8 bases, in that order; junction bases with no gene match: 16. This CDR3 is built from 16 residues. Germline CDR1 reads MDHEN; CDR2 reads SYDVKM. This CDR3 reads CASRGTGTGRIKPQHF. In nucleotides, the CDR3 is TGTGCCAGCCGCGGGACAGGGACAGGGAGGATAAAGCCCCAGCATTTT.

A note on this clone: Relative to the germline gene, one junction end is altered; a read error may explain this. The chain employs TRBV11-2 and TRBJ1-2; no clear D. This CDR3 has 13 amino acids. Germline assignment: CDR1 SGHAT and CDR2 FQNNGV. The CDR3 DNA follows: TGCGCCAGCAGCTTAGAGGCCAGCTATGGCTACACCTTC. Its translation is CASSLEASYGYTF.

CDR3 nucleotides: TGTGCCAGCAGCTTAGGGGACAGGGTCTCCTACAATGAGCAGTTCTTC. Its protein is CASSLGDRVSYNEQFF. V and J are TRBV11-2 and TRBJ2-1, with 9 positions matching TRBD1. CDR1 is SGHAT, CDR2 FQNNGV, per germline. The CDR3 is 16 residues long. With 1 base clipped from V and 0 bases from J, the junction kept 1 base outside the gene matches.

By sample fraction, this clone is medium-sized. J is TRBJ2-6 and V is TRBV30; 7 nucleotides line up with TRBD1. The CDR3 is made up of 15 amino acids. Losses at the gene ends were 0 bases for V and 4 bases for J; bases not matched to a gene: 3. Germline V gene lookup returns CDR1 GTSNPN and CDR2 SVGIG (reference sequence). The CDR3 DNA follows: TGTGCCTGGAGTGTACAGGGGCTAGGGGCCAACGTCCTGACTTTC. It translates to CAWSVQGLGANVLTF.

J is TRBJ2-6 and V is TRBV2; 13 bases map to TRBD2. Germline V lookup: CDR1 SNHLY, CDR2 FYNNEI. There are 18 residues in the CDR3. The V gene end was trimmed by 6 bases and the J gene end by 0 bases; junction bases not matched to a gene: 5. The DNA of the CDR3 is TGTGCCAGCAGGGCAGGACTAGCGGGGGACTCTGGGGCCAACGTCCTGACTTTC. Translated: CASRAGLAGDSGANVLTF.

The chain links TRBV5-1 to TRBJ2-5; 10 nucleotides line up with TRBD2. The CDR3 is 16 residues long. V was clipped by 0 bases and J by 1 base; unmatched bases: 3. Germline values: CDR1 SGHRS, CDR2 YFSETQ. CDR3 coding DNA: TGCGCCAGCAGCTTGGGGCCTAGCGGGAGCCAAGAGACCCAGTACTTC. Amino acid sequence: CASSLGPSGSQETQYF.